The 2 T cell receptor beta chains in this list originate from one sample, sequenced in a study of shared clonotypes between healthy human individuals. TCRdb's copy holds only in-frame clones and misses some; the assay was immunoSEQ multiplex PCR. The data show 550,000 to 850,000 clones, with 72% seen just once and approximately 2% held by the top ten. Sequences were obtained from memory CD4+ T cells sorted from blood. Subset described: CD45RA-negative fraction. Receptors originate from a woman in her 30s in good health.

The genes are TRBV6-5 and TRBJ2-1; possible D gene TRBD1, 6 bases. CDR1 and CDR2 from the germline V gene are MNHEY and SVGAGI. The V and J ends lost 5 bases and 8 bases respectively, with 19 bases between them. The CDR3 runs to 15 residues. CDR3 residues: CASSRGQLLWDEQFF. The CDR3 DNA sequence: TGTGCCAGCAGTAGAGGACAGCTTCTGTGGGATGAGCAGTTCTTC.

V gene TRBV4-1 combines with J gene TRBJ1-5; 7 positions agree with TRBD1. The J segment lost 5 bases and the V segment lost 3 bases, leaving 7 bases of the junction unmatched. CDR3 size: 15 residues. Germline V gene sequence: CDR1 MGHRA, CDR2 YSYEKL. The CDR3 loop reads CASSQPNRGDQPQHF. The DNA for the CDR3 is TGCGCCAGCAGCCAGCCCAACAGGGGCGATCAGCCCCAGCATTTT.